This TCR beta chain comes out of a study of blood T cell repertoires in COVID-19. As for the study in general: Material from acute and convalescent COVID-19 was sourced from the United States, Italy and Spain. The analysed material was cDNA or gDNA that came from T cells, B-cell-depleted T cells, or PBMCs.

In the original workflow: Reference gene primers were amplified, and this amplification served to estimate nucleated cell counts. Sequencing was performed with immunoSEQ multiplex PCR; in TCRdb, only in-frame clones are kept and a portion is missing. V, J and clone size derive from that table, while D and trimming were established from the DNA sequence. The sample lists 85,000 to 120,000 clones, approximately 85% occurring once. The CDR3 length is 17 residues. The V gene end was trimmed by 4 bases and the J gene end by 1 base; junction bases not matched to a gene: 11. CDR1 and CDR2 from the germline V gene are SGHRS and YFSETQ.

Sequenced: peripheral blood. The TCR was taken from a man in his forties with active or convalescent COVID-19. This chain connects TRBV5-1 to TRBJ1-2; 9 bases match TRBD1. CDR3 protein: CASSPHLGQGGNYGYTF. DNA for the CDR3: TGCGCCAGCAGCCCACATTTGGGACAGGGAGGTAACTATGGCTACACCTTC.